Listed here are 8 T cell receptor beta chains from one sample, sequenced in a study of cytomegalovirus exposure and HLA in healthy donors. PCR involved 60 Vbeta and 13 Jbeta primers. The data were produced by immunoSEQ multiplex PCR, yet TCRdb's version contains in-frame clones alone and is incomplete. The sample records approximately 100,000 clones, 75% to 85% being singletons. Sequenced material: PBMCs. These receptors all come from a woman under 30 in good health and CMV-seronegative.

This chain links TRBV7-9 with TRBJ1-2; D is possibly TRBD1 (6 bases). V was pared by 5 bases and J by 8 bases, with 15 bases between. The CDR3 totals 13 residues. Germline V gives CDR1 SEHNR, CDR2 FQNEAQ (reference sequence). The CDR3 nucleotides read TGTGCCAGCAGCCCCAACAGGGCCCTGGGCTACACCTTC. It encodes CASSPNRALGYTF.

The chain couples TRBV2 to TRBJ2-4; 7 nucleotides match TRBD1. Germline assignment: CDR1 SNHLY and CDR2 FYNNEI. The CDR3 runs 15 residues. V lost 1 base to trimming and J lost 6 bases; unmatched junction nucleotides: 6. Written as DNA, the CDR3 is TGTGCCAGCAGTGAAGAGGGGGCTTCCGGAAACATTCAGTACTTC. It is translated as CASSEEGASGNIQYF.

J is TRBJ2-3 and V is TRBV11-2, with D maybe TRBD2 (6 bases). Trimming took off 3 bases at V and 0 bases at J, with 7 bases between the two ends. CDR1 and CDR2 from the germline V gene are SGHAT and FQNNGV. There are 14 residues in the CDR3. CDR3 amino acids: CASSFGLSTDTQYF. The DNA for the CDR3 is TGTGCCAGCAGCTTCGGACTAAGCACAGATACGCAGTATTTT.

This clone was seen more than once but under ten times. This chain uses TRBV6-5 with TRBJ1-3; D is undetermined. Germline CDR1 reads MNHEY; CDR2 reads SVGAGI. This CDR3 comprises 14 residues. V was shortened by 4 bases and J by 4 bases, with 11 bases between the two germline ends. As DNA, the CDR3 is TGTGCCAGCAGTTTTACAATTACCGGAAACACCATATATTTT. Protein sequence: CASSFTITGNTIYF.

J is TRBJ2-1 and V is TRBV18; 7 bases are shared with TRBD1. The CDR3 runs to 13 residues. The junction had 1 base not matched to a gene; V was cut back by 3 bases and J by 5 bases. Germline CDR1 and CDR2: KGHSH and LQKENI. The CDR3 nucleotides read TGTGCCAGCTCACCGGGACAGAACAATGAGCAGTTCTTC. Translation gives CASSPGQNNEQFF.

The chain is built from TRBV30 and TRBJ1-1, with 7 nucleotides matching TRBD1. Per germline, CDR1 GTSNPN and CDR2 SVGIG (reference sequence). This CDR3 is 13 amino acids long. V gave up 1 base and J gave up 5 bases; unmatched junction bases: 4. The DNA for the CDR3 is TGTGCCTGGAGTGCAGGGGGAGGTACTGAAGCTTTCTTT. Its protein product is CAWSAGGGTEAFF. The whole variable domain, remainder taken from reference TRBV30 and TRBJ1-1, is SQTIHQWPATLVQPVGSPLSLECTVEGTSNPNLYWYRQAAGRGLQLLFYSVGIGQISSEVPQNLSASRPQDRQFILSSKKLLLSDSGFYLCAWSAGGGTEAFFGQGTRLTVV.

This rearrangement joins TRBV28 to TRBJ2-6; 12 nucleotides align to TRBD1. This CDR3 has 17 residues. Germline values: CDR1 MDHEN, CDR2 SYDVKM. Germline trimming cut 4 bases from V and 3 bases from J; bases unmatched to any gene: 4. For the CDR3, the DNA is TGTGCCAGCAGTTCGGGACAGGGGGCGCGTGGGGCCAACGTCCTGACTTTC. Encoded protein: CASSSGQGARGANVLTF.

In the case of this clone: In the same sample, other DNA sequences code for this CDR3. The gene calls are TRBV19 and TRBJ2-5, with TRBD2 as a possible D gene (5 bases). The CDR3 spans 13 residues. Trimming removed 3 bases from V and 3 bases from J, with 8 bases in between. Germline values: CDR1 LNHDA, CDR2 SQIVND (reference sequence). CDR3 coding DNA: TGTGCCAGTAGTATTGGGAGAGAAGAGACCCAGTACTTC. The encoded protein is CASSIGREETQYF.